This T cell receptor beta chain was captured in a study of blood T cell repertoires in COVID-19. About the research overall: COVID-19 samples, acute and convalescent, were from the United States, Italy and Spain. From T cells, B-cell-depleted T cells, or PBMCs came the material, which was cDNA or gDNA.

As processed by the authors: Amplifying reference gene primers gave estimates of nucleated cell counts. Sequencing used immunoSEQ multiplex PCR; TCRdb keeps in-frame clones, though not all of them. V and J calls and clone size come straight from that table; D and trimming were deduced from the DNA. The sample lists 200,000 to 250,000 clones, 88% occurring once. The CDR3 consists of 14 residues. Germline values: CDR1 MNHEY, CDR2 SVGAGI. The V gene end was trimmed by 5 bases and the J gene end by 12 bases; junction bases not matched to a gene: 12. The TCR originated in a woman aged 55-69 years with acute or convalescent COVID-19. The sample consisted of peripheral blood. The chain recombines TRBV6-5 with TRBJ1-2; 10 nucleotides line up with TRBD1. The CDR3 coding sequence is TGTGCCAGCAGTACTGACAGGGGGCCCCGACTCGACACCTTC. The encoded protein is CASSTDRGPRLDTF.